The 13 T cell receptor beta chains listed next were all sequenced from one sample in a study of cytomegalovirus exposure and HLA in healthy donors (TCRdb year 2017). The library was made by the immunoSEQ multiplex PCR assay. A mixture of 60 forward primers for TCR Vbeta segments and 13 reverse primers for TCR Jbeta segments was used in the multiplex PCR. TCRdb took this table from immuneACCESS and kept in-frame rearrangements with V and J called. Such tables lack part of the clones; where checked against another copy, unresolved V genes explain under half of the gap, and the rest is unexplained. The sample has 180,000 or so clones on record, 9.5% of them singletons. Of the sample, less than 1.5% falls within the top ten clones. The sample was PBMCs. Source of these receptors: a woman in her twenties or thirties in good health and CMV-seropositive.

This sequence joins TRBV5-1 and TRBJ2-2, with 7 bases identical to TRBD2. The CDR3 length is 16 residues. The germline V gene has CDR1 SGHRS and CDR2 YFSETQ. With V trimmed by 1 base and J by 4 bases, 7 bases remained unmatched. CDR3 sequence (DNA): TGCGCCAGCAGCTTGTTCCAGGGAGGGGTCACCGGGGAGCTGTTTTTT. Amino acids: CASSLFQGGVTGELFF.

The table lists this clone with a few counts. Written as DNA, the CDR3 is TGTGCCACCAGCGAGGGACAGGGTTACTATGGCTACACCTTC. This translates into CATSEGQGYYGYTF. The rearrangement joins TRBV15 to TRBJ1-2; 9 bases fit TRBD1. Germline V gene lookup returns CDR1 LNHNV and CDR2 YYDKDF (reference sequence). Trimming took 5 bases from V and 3 from J; bases not matched to a gene: 4. There are 14 residues in the CDR3.

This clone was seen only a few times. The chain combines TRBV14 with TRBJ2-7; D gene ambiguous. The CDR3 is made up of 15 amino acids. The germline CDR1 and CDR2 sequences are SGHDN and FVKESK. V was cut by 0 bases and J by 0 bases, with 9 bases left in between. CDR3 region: CASSQDSWSSYEQYF. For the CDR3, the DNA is TGTGCCAGCAGCCAAGATTCCTGGAGCTCCTACGAGCAGTACTTC.

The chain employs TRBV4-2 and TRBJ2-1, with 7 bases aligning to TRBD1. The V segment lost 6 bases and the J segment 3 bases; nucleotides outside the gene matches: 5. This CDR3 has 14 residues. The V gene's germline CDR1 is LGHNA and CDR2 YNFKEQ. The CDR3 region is CASSSGQIYNEQFF. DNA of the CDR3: TGTGCCAGCAGTTCGGGACAGATCTACAATGAGCAGTTCTTC.

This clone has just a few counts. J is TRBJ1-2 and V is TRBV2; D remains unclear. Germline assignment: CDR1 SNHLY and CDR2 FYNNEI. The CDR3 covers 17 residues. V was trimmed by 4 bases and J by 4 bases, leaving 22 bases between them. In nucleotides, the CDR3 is TGTGCCAGCAGTGCTTGGTCAGGCAGCCCTGTCCTCTATGGCTACACCTTC. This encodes CASSAWSGSPVLYGYTF.

CDR3 sequence: CASSLRRDQYF. Written as DNA, the CDR3 is TGTGCCAGCAGTTTACGGAGGGACCAGTACTTC. The chain joins TRBV28 to TRBJ2-5; D is possibly TRBD2 (6 bases). The CDR3 length is 11 residues. CDR1 is MDHEN and CDR2 is SYDVKM in the germline V gene. V shed 2 bases and J shed 10 bases, with 8 bases lying between them.

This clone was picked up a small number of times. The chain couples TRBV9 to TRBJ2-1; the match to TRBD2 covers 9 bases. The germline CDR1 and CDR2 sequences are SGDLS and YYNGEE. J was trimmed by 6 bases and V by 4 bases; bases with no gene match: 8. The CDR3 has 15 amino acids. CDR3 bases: TGTGCCAGCAGCACCAGCGGGAGGTCCCCCAATGAGCAGTTCTTC. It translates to CASSTSGRSPNEQFF.

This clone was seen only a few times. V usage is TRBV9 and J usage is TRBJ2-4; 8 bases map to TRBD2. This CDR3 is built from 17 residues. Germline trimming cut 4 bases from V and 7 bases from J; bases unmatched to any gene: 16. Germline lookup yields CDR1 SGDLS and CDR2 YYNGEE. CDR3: CASSLQTGGRWRNIQYF. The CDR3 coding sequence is TGTGCCAGCAGCCTCCAAACGGGGGGGCGATGGAGGAACATTCAGTACTTC. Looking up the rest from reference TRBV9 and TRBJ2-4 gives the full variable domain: DSGVTQTPKHLITATGQRVTLRCSPRSGDLSVYWYQQSLDQGLQFLIQYYNGEERAKGNILERFSAQQFPDLHSELNLSSLELGDSALYFCASSLQTGGRWRNIQYFGAGTRLSVL.

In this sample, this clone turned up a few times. The CDR3 DNA is TGTGCCAGCAGCATCCGGGGGTGGGACACCGGGGAGCTGTTTTTT. Residues: CASSIRGWDTGELFF. The V call is TRBV9, the J call TRBJ2-2; D might be TRBD2 (6 bases). V was cut by 4 bases and J by 3 bases, with 13 bases left in between. The CDR3 has 15 amino acids. In germline, CDR1 is SGDLS, CDR2 YYNGEE.

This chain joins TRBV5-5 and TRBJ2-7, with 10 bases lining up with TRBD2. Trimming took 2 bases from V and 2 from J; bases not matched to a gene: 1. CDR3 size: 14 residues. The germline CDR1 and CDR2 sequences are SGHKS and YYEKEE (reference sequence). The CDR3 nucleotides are TGTGCCAGCAGCTTCGGACTAGCGGCCTACGAGCAGTACTTC. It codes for CASSFGLAAYEQYF.

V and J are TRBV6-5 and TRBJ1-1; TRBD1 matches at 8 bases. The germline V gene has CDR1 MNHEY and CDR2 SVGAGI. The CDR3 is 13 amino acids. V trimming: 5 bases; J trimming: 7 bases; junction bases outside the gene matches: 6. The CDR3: CASSGRTGIEAFF. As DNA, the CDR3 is TGTGCCAGCAGTGGACGGACAGGGATTGAAGCTTTCTTT.

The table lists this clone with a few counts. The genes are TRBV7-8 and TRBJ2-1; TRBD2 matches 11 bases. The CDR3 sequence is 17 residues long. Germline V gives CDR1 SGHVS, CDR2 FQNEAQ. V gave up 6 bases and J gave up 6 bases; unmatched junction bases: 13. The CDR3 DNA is TGTGCCAGCAGTCCTGAGCTCAGTAGCGGGAGGGCCAATGAGCAGTTCTTC. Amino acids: CASSPELSSGRANEQFF.

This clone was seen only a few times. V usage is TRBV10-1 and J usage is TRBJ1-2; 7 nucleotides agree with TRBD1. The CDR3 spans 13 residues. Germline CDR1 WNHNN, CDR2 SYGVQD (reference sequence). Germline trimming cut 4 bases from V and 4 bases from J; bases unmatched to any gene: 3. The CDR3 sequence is CASSGDRVYGYTF. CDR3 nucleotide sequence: TGCGCCAGCAGTGGCGACAGGGTCTATGGCTACACCTTC.